One sample yielded the 23 T cell receptor beta chains listed below, sequenced in a study of blood T cell repertoires in COVID-19. Using immunoSEQ multiplex PCR, the repertoire was profiled, and TCRdb retains in-frame clones only, with some absent. The sample carries approximately 46,000 clones, 80% to 85% recorded once. The sequencing sample was made of peripheral blood. Receptor source: a woman older than 75 with COVID-19, enrolled during active disease.

The gene calls are TRBV10-1 and TRBJ2-3; TRBD1 agrees at 8 bases. The germline V gene has CDR1 WNHNN and CDR2 SYGVQD (reference sequence). CDR3 size: 14 residues. Germline trimming cut 3 bases from V and 7 bases from J; bases unmatched to any gene: 6. The CDR3 nucleotides read TGCGCCAGCAGTGATCAGGGGGCCTGGCATACGCAGTATTTT. This gives the protein CASSDQGAWHTQYF.

The CDR3 loop reads CASSFNRGLNEQFF. CDR3 coding DNA: TGTGCCAGCAGTTTCAACAGGGGGCTAAATGAGCAGTTCTTC. The V and J genes are TRBV27 and TRBJ2-1; the match to TRBD1 covers 9 bases. The germline gives CDR1 MNHEY, CDR2 SMNVEV (reference sequence). Unmatched junction bases numbered 4, after V lost 3 bases and J lost 7 bases. CDR3 length: 14 residues.

This chain links TRBV4-1 with TRBJ2-1; 7 bases are a match to TRBD2. V shed 3 bases and J 3 bases; nucleotides not matched to a gene: 8. The germline V gene has CDR1 MGHRA and CDR2 YSYEKL. This CDR3 has 16 residues. The CDR3 bases are TGCGCCAGCAGCCAGGCCTGGGCGGGAGTCTACAATGAGCAGTTCTTC. It specifies CASSQAWAGVYNEQFF.

The CDR3 loop reads CASSIFGTEGWGNQPQHF. DNA of the CDR3: TGTGCCAGTAGTATTTTCGGGACAGAGGGTTGGGGCAATCAGCCCCAGCATTTT. The chain joins TRBV19 to TRBJ1-5, with TRBD1 identical over 7 bases. V lost 3 bases and J lost 2; bases outside the gene matches: 13. Per germline, CDR1 LNHDA and CDR2 SQIVND (reference sequence). CDR3 length: 18 residues. Full variable domain (remainder filled in from reference TRBV19 and TRBJ1-5): DGGITQSPKYLFRKEGQNVTLSCEQNLNHDAMYWYRQDPGQGLRLIYYSQIVNDFQKGDIAEGYSVSREKKESFPLTVTSAQKNPTAFYLCASSIFGTEGWGNQPQHFGDGTRLSIL.

This clone was seen a handful of times. The chain carries TRBV11-2 and TRBJ1-4, with unresolved D. Germline CDR1 is SGHAT and CDR2 is FQNNGV. The CDR3 totals 11 residues. The V and J ends lost 2 bases and 8 bases respectively, with 3 bases between them. CDR3 coding DNA: TGTGCCAGCAGCTTACGGGAAAAACTGTTTTTT. It translates to CASSLREKLFF. Full variable domain (remainder filled in from reference TRBV11-2 and TRBJ1-4): EAGVAQSPRYKIIEKRQSVAFWCNPISGHATLYWYQQILGQGPKLLIQFQNNGVVDDSQLPKDRFSAERLKGVDSTLKIQPAKLEDSAVYLCASSLREKLFFGSGTQLSVL.

The chain employs TRBV3-1 (or the pseudogene TRBV3-2) and TRBJ1-3, with 7 bases matching TRBD1. V lost 3 bases and J lost 1; bases outside the gene matches: 9. The CDR3 runs to 17 residues. Germline lookup yields CDR1 LGHDT and CDR2 YNNKEL (reference sequence). For the CDR3, the DNA is TGTGCCAGCAGCCAGGCCGGACAGGCCCTATCTGGAAACACCATATATTTT. It encodes CASSQAGQALSGNTIYF.

The CDR3 nucleotides read TGTGCCAGCAGCCACGGGGGCGGGAGAGGAACAGATACGCAGTATTTT. Its translation: CASSHGGGRGTDTQYF. This rearrangement joins TRBV5-4 to TRBJ2-3, with a weak D call TRBD2 (7 bases). Trimming took off 4 bases at V and 3 bases at J, with 18 bases between the two ends. Germline CDR1 is SGHNT and CDR2 is YYREEE (reference sequence). The CDR3 is 16 amino acids.

A single count supports this clone. The chain combines TRBV24-1 with TRBJ2-5; 14 bases are shared with TRBD2. This CDR3 is built from 18 residues. Per germline, CDR1 KGHDR and CDR2 SFDVKD. With V trimmed by 3 bases and J by 4 bases, 9 bases remained unmatched. The CDR3 reads CATSDPGLAGGEGETQYF. In DNA form, the CDR3 reads TGTGCCACCAGTGATCCCGGACTAGCGGGAGGAGAGGGAGAGACCCAGTACTTC.

The chain joins TRBV12-3 or TRBV12-4 to TRBJ1-2; TRBD1 is a possible D gene (5 bases). The V gene lost 8 bases and the J gene lost 4 bases, with 14 bases spanning the gap. CDR3 size: 13 residues. The CDR3 here is CASCNWGGYGYTF. The CDR3 DNA is TGTGCCAGCTGTAATTGGGGCGGCTATGGCTACACCTTC.

The V and J genes are TRBV5-4 and TRBJ1-3; 10 bases map to TRBD1. This CDR3 region has 17 residues. The germline gives CDR1 SGHNT, CDR2 YYREEE (reference sequence). V lost 4 bases and J lost 2; bases outside the gene matches: 9. The CDR3 region is CASSPGQGRTTGNTIYF. The CDR3 DNA reads as TGTGCCAGCAGCCCGGGACAGGGGAGGACTACTGGAAACACCATATATTTT.

The V and J genes are TRBV30 and TRBJ1-2; D is perhaps TRBD1 (6 bases). Germline V gene sequence: CDR1 GTSNPN, CDR2 SVGIG (reference sequence). This CDR3 spans 13 amino acids. Trimming took 3 bases from V and 7 from J, leaving 15 bases between them. This chain's CDR3 is CAWSHTGRSGYTF. The CDR3 DNA reads as TGTGCCTGGAGCCATACAGGGCGTTCTGGCTACACCTTC.

The rearrangement uses TRBV7-9 and TRBJ2-7, with 14 bases fitting TRBD2. The CDR3 contains 16 residues. Unmatched junction bases numbered 6, after V lost 5 bases and J lost 3 bases. Germline CDR1 is SEHNR and CDR2 is FQNEAQ (reference sequence). The DNA of the CDR3 is TGTGCCAGCAGCGCAGGACTAGCGGGAGGCCTCTACGAGCAGTACTTC. Its protein product is CASSAGLAGGLYEQYF. The full variable domain, with the rest looked up from reference TRBV7-9 and TRBJ2-7, is DTGVSQNPRHKITKRGQNVTFRCDPISEHNRLYWYRQTLGQGPEFLTYFQNEAQLEKSRLLSDRFSAERPKGSFSTLEIQRTEQGDSAMYLCASSAGLAGGLYEQYFGPGTRLTVT.

This clone has a single count. V is TRBV6-5 and J is TRBJ2-7; perhaps TRBD2 as D (5 bases). The CDR3 runs to 14 residues. Trimming removed 7 bases from V and 2 bases from J, with 15 bases in between. Germline CDR1 and CDR2: MNHEY and SVGAGI. DNA for the CDR3: TGTGCCAGCACTGCCCCGAGCGGCACCTACGAGCAGTACTTC. Residues: CASTAPSGTYEQYF.

The genes are TRBV27 and TRBJ1-3; maybe TRBD1 (6 bases). Germline V CDR1 and CDR2: MNHEY, SMNVEV (reference sequence). The CDR3 contains 13 residues. The germline V and J ends were trimmed by 6 bases and 5 bases, with 11 bases remaining between them. CDR3 DNA: TGTGCCAGCAGGGGGGGGGCTAGAAACACCATATATTTT. Its translation is CASRGGARNTIYF.

This clone showed up just once. J is TRBJ2-2 and V is TRBV7-9; TRBD2 matches at 11 bases. Looked up from germline, CDR1 is SEHNR and CDR2 is FQNEAQ (reference sequence). The J segment lost 1 base and the V segment lost 5 bases, leaving 6 bases of the junction unmatched. CDR3 length: 17 amino acids. The CDR3 nucleotides are TGTGCCAGCAGCCCTAGCGGGAGGCCGAAGAACACCGGGGAGCTGTTTTTT. As protein: CASSPSGRPKNTGELFF.

This chain joins TRBV20-1 and TRBJ2-1; 14 positions agree with TRBD2. Germline V gives CDR1 DFQATT, CDR2 SNEGSKA (reference sequence). Trimming removed 3 bases from V and 9 bases from J; junction bases left unmatched: 7. This CDR3 spans 15 amino acids. This chain's CDR3 is CSASTGTSGSFEQFF. CDR3 coding DNA: TGCAGTGCTAGTACCGGGACTAGCGGGAGTTTTGAGCAGTTCTTC.

The rearrangement joins TRBV20-1 to TRBJ2-2, with TRBD1 matching over 8 bases. This CDR3 comprises 15 residues. V shed 3 bases, J shed 1 base, and the junction held 4 bases outside the gene matches. Germline assignment: CDR1 DFQATT and CDR2 SNEGSKA (reference sequence). Here the CDR3 DNA reads TGCAGTGCTAGTGACGGGACAGGGAACACCGGGGAGCTGTTTTTT. This encodes CSASDGTGNTGELFF.

The chain is built from TRBV6-5 and TRBJ2-7; D unclear. Germline CDR1 is MNHEY and CDR2 is SVGAGI. The CDR3 has 13 amino acids. V shed 6 bases and J shed 0 bases, with 9 bases lying between them. Here the CDR3 reads CASRRISSYEQYF. The CDR3 DNA reads TGTGCCAGCAGGAGGATCAGCTCCTACGAGCAGTACTTC.

V usage is TRBV28 and J usage is TRBJ1-5; maybe TRBD1 (6 bases). CDR3 length equals 15 residues. Germline V gene lookup returns CDR1 MDHEN and CDR2 SYDVKM. V dropped 7 bases and J dropped 1 base, with 14 bases sitting between them. The DNA of the CDR3 is TGTGCCAGCACTAAGGACAGTACGAGCAATCAGCCCCAGCATTTT. Translating it yields CASTKDSTSNQPQHF.

The chain links TRBV28 to TRBJ2-1, with 9 bases that match TRBD2. V lost 5 bases to trimming and J lost 9 bases; unmatched junction nucleotides: 8. CDR1 and CDR2 from the germline V gene are MDHEN and SYDVKM. CDR3 length equals 14 residues. In DNA, the CDR3 is TGTGCCAGCAGTCCCAGCGGGAGGATGGGTGAGCAGTTCTTC. Translation: CASSPSGRMGEQFF. Full variable domain (remainder filled in from reference TRBV28 and TRBJ2-1): DVKVTQSSRYLVKRTGEKVFLECVQDMDHENMFWYRQDPGLGLRLIYFSYDVKMKEKGDIPEGYSVSREKKERFSLILESASTNQTSMYLCASSPSGRMGEQFFGPGTRLTVL.

A single count supports this clone. This chain uses TRBV9 with TRBJ1-3; the D gene is possibly TRBD1 (5 bases). The CDR3 is 16 residues long. In germline, CDR1 is SGDLS, CDR2 YYNGEE. The V gene lost 3 bases and the J gene lost 2 bases, with 15 bases spanning the gap. Here the CDR3 reads CASSGRPGAAGNTIYF. In DNA form, the CDR3 reads TGTGCCAGCAGCGGCCGGCCTGGGGCGGCTGGAAACACCATATATTTT.

This clone has only a few counts. V usage is TRBV7-9 and J usage is TRBJ1-4, with D possibly TRBD1 on 5 matching bases. There are 13 residues in the CDR3. Germline V gene lookup returns CDR1 SEHNR and CDR2 FQNEAQ (reference sequence). Trimming took 8 bases from V and 1 from J, leaving 8 bases between them. The CDR3 DNA reads TGTGCCAGCGCAGGGTTAACTAATGAAAAACTGTTTTTT. It translates to CASAGLTNEKLFF.

This rearrangement joins TRBV19 to TRBJ2-1, with a possible D match to TRBD2 (7 bases). Trimming cost V 6 bases and J 0 bases, with 15 bases left between them. Germline CDR1 LNHDA, CDR2 SQIVND (reference sequence). CDR3 size: 16 residues. The CDR3 nucleotides read TGTGCCAGTAGGAGAGGGGGAGGGATCTCCTACAATGAGCAGTTCTTC. It translates to CASRRGGGISYNEQFF.